The text below deals with one TCR beta chain. This CDR3 has 15 residues. CDR1 and CDR2 from the germline V gene are SGHRS and YFSETQ. V lost 0 bases and J 9 bases, leaving 13 bases between the germline ends. The sample belongs to a study of CD4 T cell repertoires in COVID-19. Repertoires were generated with immunoSEQ multiplex PCR, while TCRdb's copy carries only in-frame clones and drops some. Here the sample spans 65,000 to 95,000 clones, 83% being singletons. This sequence joins TRBV5-1 and TRBJ1-6; the D gene is possibly TRBD1 (6 bases). This TCR was sampled from a human donor who had COVID-19. The source material was CD4+ T cells from peripheral blood, sampled after recovery from COVID-19. CDR3 sequence (DNA): TGCGCCAGCAGCTTGGCCGGGCAGGGGCGTTCACCCCTCCACTTT. Its translation is CASSLAGQGRSPLHF. Filled out from reference TRBV5-1 and TRBJ1-6, the complete variable domain reads KAGVTQTPRYLIKTRGQQVTLSCSPISGHRSVSWYQQTPGQGLQFLFEYFSETQRNKGNFPGRFSGRQFSNSRSEMNVSTLELGDSALYLCASSLAGQGRSPLHFGNGTRLTVT.